A single T cell receptor (beta chain) is shown here with its context. Its antigen is not known. This entry is derived from a study of Ad26.COV2.S vaccination and SARS-CoV-2 variants. Background on the study: A participant enrolled in the COV1001 Ad26.COV2.S trial arm provided the sample. Once or twice, 56 days apart, Ad26.COV2.S was delivered intramuscularly. Study-wide points: Placebo and vaccine recipients had non-spike TCR breadth that was similar.

The data were produced by immunoSEQ multiplex PCR, yet TCRdb's version contains in-frame clones alone and is incomplete. The sample includes roughly 300,000 clones, 75% to 90% seen only once; the top ten take about 10%. Treatment described: some 20 received Ad26.COV2.S at low or high dose, single or two shots; roughly five received placebo; per-sample allocation not given. Vaccine and placebo recipients were sampled on day 63 after the first injection. The sequenced sample was peripheral blood, obtained in a trial of Ad26.COV2.S vaccine versus placebo. The clonotype originates from a person between 18 and 65 years old who received the Ad26.COV2.S COVID-19 vaccine or a placebo.

CDR3 nucleotides: TGTGCCAGCTCACCTCCCCCGGGTGGAGAGACCCAGTACTTC. The encoded protein is CASSPPPGGETQYF. The gene calls are TRBV18 and TRBJ2-5; D call uncertain. This CDR3 is 14 amino acids long. Deletions cut 3 bases from V and 4 bases from J, with 12 bases between. Germline V gene sequence: CDR1 KGHSH, CDR2 LQKENI.